The 5 T cell receptor beta chains reported below all come from one sample, sequenced in a study of CD8+CD57+ T cells in acquired aplastic anemia. CDR3 and TCR beta VDJ profiling relied on a genomic DNA template. TCRdb reprocessed the reads via MiXCR and lists one record per CDR3 protein. The sample consists of 160,000 or so distinct CDR3 sequences, 65% to 75% of them appearing once. Whoever was chosen for sequencing had shown CD8+CD57+ cell expansion by flow cytometry. Sequencing was done on a sample of sorted CD4+, CD8+, or CD8+CD57+ T cells (not recorded which) from PBMCs. These TCRs come from a human donor with aplastic anemia.

The chain combines TRBV11-2 with TRBJ2-2; D may match TRBD1 or TRBD2 (5 bases each). Trimming took 6 bases from V and 7 from J, leaving 18 bases between them. Germline V gene sequence: CDR1 SGHAT, CDR2 FQNNGV. The CDR3 sequence is 15 residues long. In nucleotides, the CDR3 is TGTGCCAGCAGAGGGATGGGACGGGATGGCGGGGAGCTGTTTTTT. It specifies CASRGMGRDGGELFF.

The V call is TRBV10-3, the J call TRBJ2-7, with 8 bases aligning to TRBD1. CDR3 size: 14 residues. Per germline, CDR1 ENHRY and CDR2 SYGVKD. With V trimmed by 4 bases and J by 2 bases, 4 bases remained unmatched. CDR3 sequence (DNA): TGTGCCATCAGTGTTTCGGACAGGGCCTACGAGCAGTACTTC. It codes for CAISVSDRAYEQYF.

The chain links TRBV10-3 to TRBJ1-1; D gene unclear. Trimming stripped 0 bases from V and 4 bases from J, with 12 bases between. CDR3 size: 15 residues. The V gene's germline CDR1 is ENHRY and CDR2 SYGVKD. The CDR3 sequence: CAISESMQSITEAFF. The CDR3 region has the DNA TGTGCCATCAGTGAGTCGATGCAGTCGATCACTGAAGCTTTCTTT.

J is TRBJ1-1 and V is TRBV18, with TRBD1 as a possible D gene (5 bases). The CDR3 runs 10 residues. Germline V gene lookup returns CDR1 KGHSH and CDR2 LQKENI. V was trimmed by 8 bases and J by 8 bases, leaving 9 bases between them. CDR3 residues: CASARTEAFF. CDR3 bases: TGTGCCAGCGCCCGGACAGAAGCTTTCTTT.

This clonotype has ten or more counts. The genes are TRBV7-2 and TRBJ2-7, with D perhaps TRBD1 (5 bases). Germline-derived CDR1 and CDR2 are SGHTA and FQGNSA. The CDR3 covers 13 residues. Trimming shortened V by 5 bases and J by 10 bases, and 18 bases separated the two germline ends. The chain's CDR3 is CASSRGYPGPQYF. The DNA of the CDR3 is TGTGCCAGCAGCAGGGGCTATCCGGGTCCCCAGTACTTC. The variable domain in full, with the rest retrieved from reference TRBV7-2 and TRBJ2-7, is GAGVSQSPSNKVTEKGKDVELRCDPISGHTALYWYRQSLGQGLEFLIYFQGNSAPDKSGLPSDRFSAERTGGSVSTLTIQRTQQEDSAVYLCASSRGYPGPQYFGPGTRLTVT.